This TCR beta chain was obtained from a study of blood T cell repertoires in COVID-19. Study at large: Sources were T cells, B-cell-depleted T cells, or PBMCs; the material itself was cDNA or gDNA.

Participants were aged about 18 to 100 years, lived in some 23 US areas, and enrolled virtually. Categorization into cohorts depended on clinical history that participants reported. Original methodology: Counts of nucleated cells, estimated from reference gene primer amplification, were obtained. Data came from immunoSEQ multiplex PCR; TCRdb stores just in-frame clones and leaves some out. D and trimming come from the DNA, and the V and J calls and clone size come from that table. The sample yields 150,000 to 200,000 clones, approximately 91% seen once. V gave up 7 bases and J gave up 2 bases, with 14 bases separating them. The V gene's germline CDR1 is MDHEN and CDR2 SYDVKM. This CDR3 has 14 residues.

The sample comprised PBMCs or T cells enriched from blood (not recorded which). The TCR was taken from a woman under 30 who had recovered from COVID-19. The chain recombines TRBV28 with TRBJ1-2; D might be TRBD1 (5 bases). For the CDR3, the DNA is TGTGCCAGCACACTTCGGGGGGTAAACTATGGCTACACCTTC. Protein product: CASTLRGVNYGYTF.